This T cell receptor (beta chain) was sequenced during a study of cytomegalovirus exposure and HLA in healthy donors. Findings of the study overall: The classifier was said to identify cytomegalovirus status with high specificity and sensitivity. Later analysis demonstrated an association between a missense DCLRE1C variant and TCR beta V- and J-gene trimming.

Worth noting for this clone: Its antigen is not identified.

V gave up 2 bases and J gave up 0 bases, with 14 bases separating them. The CDR3 is 16 residues long. Germline CDR1 is SQVTM and CDR2 is ANQGSEA. Primers: 60 Vbeta forward and 13 Jbeta reverse. Repertoires were generated with immunoSEQ multiplex PCR, while TCRdb's copy carries only in-frame clones and drops some. The sample lists 110,000 to 150,000 clones; 80% were seen once. The sample comprised PBMCs. The V gene is TRBV29-1, the J gene TRBJ2-1; D is possibly TRBD2 (6 bases). This TCR came from a male donor in good health and CMV-seropositive. The CDR3 protein is CSVESPRRVSYNEQFF. CDR3 DNA sequence: TGCAGCGTTGAATCCCCTAGGAGGGTCTCCTACAATGAGCAGTTCTTC.